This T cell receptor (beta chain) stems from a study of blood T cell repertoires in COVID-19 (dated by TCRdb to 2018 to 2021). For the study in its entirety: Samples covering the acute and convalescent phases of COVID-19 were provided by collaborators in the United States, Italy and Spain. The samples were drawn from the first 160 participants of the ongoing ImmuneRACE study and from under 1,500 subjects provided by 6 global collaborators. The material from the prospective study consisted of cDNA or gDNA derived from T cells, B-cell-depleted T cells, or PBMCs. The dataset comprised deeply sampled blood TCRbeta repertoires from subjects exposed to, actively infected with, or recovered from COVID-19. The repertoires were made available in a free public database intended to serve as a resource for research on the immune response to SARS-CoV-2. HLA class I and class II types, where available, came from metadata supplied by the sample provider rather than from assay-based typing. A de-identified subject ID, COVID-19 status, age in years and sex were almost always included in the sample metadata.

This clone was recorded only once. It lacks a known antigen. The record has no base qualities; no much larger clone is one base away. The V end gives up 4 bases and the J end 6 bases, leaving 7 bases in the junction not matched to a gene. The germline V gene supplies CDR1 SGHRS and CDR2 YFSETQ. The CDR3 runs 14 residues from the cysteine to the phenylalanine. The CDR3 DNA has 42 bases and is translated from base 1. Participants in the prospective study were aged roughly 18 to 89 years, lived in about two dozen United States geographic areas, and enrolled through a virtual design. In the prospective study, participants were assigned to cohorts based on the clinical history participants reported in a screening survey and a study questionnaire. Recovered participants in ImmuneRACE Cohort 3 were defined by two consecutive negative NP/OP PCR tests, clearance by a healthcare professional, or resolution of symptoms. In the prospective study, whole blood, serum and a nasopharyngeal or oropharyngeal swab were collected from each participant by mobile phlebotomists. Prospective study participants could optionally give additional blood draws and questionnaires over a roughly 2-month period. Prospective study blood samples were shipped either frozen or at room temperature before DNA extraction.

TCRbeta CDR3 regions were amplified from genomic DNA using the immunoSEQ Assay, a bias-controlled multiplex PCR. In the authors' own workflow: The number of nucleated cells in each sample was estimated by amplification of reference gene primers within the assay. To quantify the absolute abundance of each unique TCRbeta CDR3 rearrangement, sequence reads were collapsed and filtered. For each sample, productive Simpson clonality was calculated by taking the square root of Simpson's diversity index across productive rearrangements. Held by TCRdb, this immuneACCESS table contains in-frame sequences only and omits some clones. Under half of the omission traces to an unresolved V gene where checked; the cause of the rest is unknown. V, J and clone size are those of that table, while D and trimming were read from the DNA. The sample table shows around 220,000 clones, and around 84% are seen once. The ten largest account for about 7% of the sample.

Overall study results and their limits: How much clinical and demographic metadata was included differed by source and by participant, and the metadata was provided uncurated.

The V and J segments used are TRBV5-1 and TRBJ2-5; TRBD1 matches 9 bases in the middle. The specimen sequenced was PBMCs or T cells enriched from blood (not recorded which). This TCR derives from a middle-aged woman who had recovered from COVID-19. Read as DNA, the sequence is TGCGCCAGCAGCCCACTCGGGACAGGGCAGACCCAGTACTTC. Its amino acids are CASSPLGTGQTQYF.